The clone carrying this T cell receptor (beta chain) was observed a few times. The antigen is not known. The CDR3 length is 13 residues. The V and J ends lost 6 bases and 0 bases respectively, with 11 bases between them. CDR1 DFQATT and CDR2 SNEGSKA come from the germline V gene (reference sequence). The data are from a study of post-analysis software for immune sequencing data. General observations from the study: In patients, TRBV5-6, TRBV5-1 and TRBV20-1 belonged to roughly 5 TRBV segments found more frequently than in controls.

Built from TCR beta cDNA, the libraries had unique molecular identifiers in them. From the PCR reads, TCRdb called clonotypes with MiXCR, one entry per CDR3 protein. The sample holds roughly 400,000 distinct CDR3 sequences; roughly 40% are singletons and the top ten take 7.5% to 8.5%. Sequenced material: blood. This sequence originates from a girl aged 2-15 years with multiple sclerosis. J is TRBJ1-2 and V is TRBV20-1; D is ambiguous. The CDR3 region is CSATDDANYGYTF. In nucleotides, the CDR3 is TGCAGTGCAACGGACGACGCTAACTATGGCTACACCTTC.